This TCR beta chain was sequenced for a study of beta chain features in type 1 diabetes. Study-level results: Fewer junction insertions and more nucleotide deletions appeared in type 1 diabetes patients.

One heparinised blood draw averaging roughly 100 mL was given by each donor. The purity of all sorted populations exceeded 95%. The sequenced template was cDNA made from the entire isolated RNA. Data came from immunoSEQ multiplex PCR; TCRdb stores just in-frame clones and leaves some out. The sample holds more than 350,000 clones; around 10% are singletons and the top ten take roughly 0.046%. This clone was detected a few times. Its specificity is not known. One end of the junction does not line up with germline, which may come from a read error. The CDR3 spans 12 residues. Per the germline V gene, CDR1 is SGHTA and CDR2 is FQGNSA.

This TCR was sampled from a woman younger than 30 in good health. The specimen was naive CD4+ T cells from blood. This chain joins TRBV7-2 and TRBJ2-3; the D gene is possibly TRBD1 (6 bases). In DNA, the CDR3 is TGTGCCAGCAGCTTAGTGGGGCCAGGGGAGAATTTT. Amino acids: CASSLVGPGENF.